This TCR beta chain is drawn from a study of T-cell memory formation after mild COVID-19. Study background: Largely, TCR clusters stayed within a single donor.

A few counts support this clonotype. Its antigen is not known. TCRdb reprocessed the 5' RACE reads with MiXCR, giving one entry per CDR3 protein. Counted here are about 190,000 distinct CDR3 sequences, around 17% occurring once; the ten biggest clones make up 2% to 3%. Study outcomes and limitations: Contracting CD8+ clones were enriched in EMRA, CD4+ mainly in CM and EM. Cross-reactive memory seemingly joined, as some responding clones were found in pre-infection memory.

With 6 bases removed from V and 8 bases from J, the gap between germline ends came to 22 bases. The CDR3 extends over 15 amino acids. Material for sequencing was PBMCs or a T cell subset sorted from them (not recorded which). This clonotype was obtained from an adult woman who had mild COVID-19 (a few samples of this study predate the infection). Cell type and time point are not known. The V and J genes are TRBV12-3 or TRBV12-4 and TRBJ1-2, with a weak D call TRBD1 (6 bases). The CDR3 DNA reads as TGTGCCAGCAGACCCTTCACAGGGAATGGTTGGGGCTACACCTTC. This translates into CASRPFTGNGWGYTF.